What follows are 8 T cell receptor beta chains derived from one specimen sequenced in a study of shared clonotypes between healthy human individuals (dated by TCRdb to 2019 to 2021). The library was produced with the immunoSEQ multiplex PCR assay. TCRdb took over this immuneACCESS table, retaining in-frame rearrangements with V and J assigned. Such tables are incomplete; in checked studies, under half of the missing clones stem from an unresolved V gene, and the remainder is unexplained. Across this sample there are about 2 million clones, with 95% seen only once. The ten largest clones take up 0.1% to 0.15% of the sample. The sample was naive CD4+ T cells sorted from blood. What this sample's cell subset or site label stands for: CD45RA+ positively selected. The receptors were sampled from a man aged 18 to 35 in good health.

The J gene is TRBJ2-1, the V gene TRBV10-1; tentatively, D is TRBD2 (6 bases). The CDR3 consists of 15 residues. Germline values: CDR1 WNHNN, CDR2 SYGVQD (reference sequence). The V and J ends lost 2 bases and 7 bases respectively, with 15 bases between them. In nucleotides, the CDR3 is TGCGCCAGCAGTGAGACGGGGGAGGCTTGGAATGAGCAGTTCTTC. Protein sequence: CASSETGEAWNEQFF.

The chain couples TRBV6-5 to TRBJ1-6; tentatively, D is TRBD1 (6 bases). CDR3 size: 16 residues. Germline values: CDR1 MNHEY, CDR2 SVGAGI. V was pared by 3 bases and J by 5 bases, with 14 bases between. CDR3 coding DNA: TGTGCCAGCAGTTATAGTACAGGGTACCATAATTCACCCCTCCACTTT. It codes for CASSYSTGYHNSPLHF.

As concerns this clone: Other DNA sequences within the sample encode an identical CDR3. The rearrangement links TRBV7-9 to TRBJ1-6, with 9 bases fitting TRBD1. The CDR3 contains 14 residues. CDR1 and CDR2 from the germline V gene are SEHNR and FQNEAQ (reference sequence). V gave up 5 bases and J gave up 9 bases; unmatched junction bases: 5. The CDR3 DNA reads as TGTGCCAGCAGCCCCGGACAGGGGAGTTCACCCCTCCACTTT. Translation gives CASSPGQGSSPLHF.

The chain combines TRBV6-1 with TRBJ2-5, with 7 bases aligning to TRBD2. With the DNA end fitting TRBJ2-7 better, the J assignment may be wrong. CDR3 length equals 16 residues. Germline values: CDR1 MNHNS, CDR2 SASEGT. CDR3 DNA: TGTGCCAGCAGTGAAGTTTTCCTAGCGGAAGCCTACGAGCAGTACTTC. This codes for CASSEVFLAEAYEQYF.

The CDR3 spells CASSGALFAGTQETQYF. The CDR3 nucleotides are TGTGCCAGCAGTGGAGCCTTGTTTGCAGGGACGCAAGAGACCCAGTACTTC. The chain recombines TRBV6-1 with TRBJ2-5; possibly TRBD1 or TRBD2 for D (5 bases each). The germline V gene encodes CDR1 MNHNS and CDR2 SASEGT. With 4 bases removed from V and 2 bases from J, the gap between germline ends came to 20 bases. The CDR3 consists of 17 residues.

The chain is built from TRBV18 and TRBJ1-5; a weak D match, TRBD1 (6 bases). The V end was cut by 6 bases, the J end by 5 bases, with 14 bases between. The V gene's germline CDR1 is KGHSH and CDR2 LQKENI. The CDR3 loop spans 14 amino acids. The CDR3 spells CASSKGAGDQPQHF. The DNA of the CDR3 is TGTGCCAGCTCTAAAGGGGCAGGGGATCAGCCCCAGCATTTT.

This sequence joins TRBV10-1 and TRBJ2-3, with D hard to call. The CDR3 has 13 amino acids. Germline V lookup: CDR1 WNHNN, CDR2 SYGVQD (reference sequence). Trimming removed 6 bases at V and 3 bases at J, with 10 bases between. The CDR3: CASSPAGTDTQYF. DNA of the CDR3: TGCGCCAGCAGCCCCGCTGGAACAGATACGCAGTATTTT.

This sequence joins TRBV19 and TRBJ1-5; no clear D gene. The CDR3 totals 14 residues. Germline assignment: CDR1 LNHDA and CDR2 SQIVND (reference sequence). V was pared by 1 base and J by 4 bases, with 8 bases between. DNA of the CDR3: TGTGCCAGTAGTATAGGGCAGCAAAATCAGCCCCAGCATTTT. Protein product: CASSIGQQNQPQHF.